The 6 T cell receptor beta chains below come from one sample, sequenced in a study of Ad26.COV2.S vaccination and SARS-CoV-2 variants. Treatment: about 20 received Ad26.COV2.S at low or high dose, single or two shots; a few received placebo; per-sample allocation not given. On day 63 after the first injection, vaccine and placebo recipients gave samples. Libraries were prepared by immunoSEQ multiplex PCR; TCRdb keeps only in-frame clonotypes and omits some of them. The sample lists 400,000 to 450,000 clones, 90% occurring once. The sequences come from peripheral blood, collected in a trial of Ad26.COV2.S vaccine versus placebo. Source of these receptors: a person between 18 and 60 years old who received the Ad26.COV2.S COVID-19 vaccine or a placebo.

The CDR3 sequence is CASSHQGASETEAFF. CDR3 DNA: TGCGCCAGCAGCCACCAGGGGGCCAGTGAAACTGAAGCTTTCTTT. This rearrangement joins TRBV5-1 to TRBJ1-1, with 8 bases aligning to TRBD1. The CDR3 runs 15 residues. Germline lookup yields CDR1 SGHRS and CDR2 YFSETQ. The trim removed 4 bases at V and 5 bases at J, leaving 10 bases unmatched.

The V gene is TRBV5-6, the J gene TRBJ2-1, with D perhaps matching TRBD1 (5 bases). V was cut by 1 base and J by 10 bases, with 12 bases left in between. The CDR3 totals 13 residues. Germline V gene sequence: CDR1 SGHDT, CDR2 YYEEEE. DNA for the CDR3: TGTGCCAGCAGCTTGTTGACAGTCGGGGAGCAGTTCTTC. The encoded protein is CASSLLTVGEQFF.

About this clone itself: The sample has other DNA sequences that encode this CDR3 too. This chain links TRBV5-4 with TRBJ2-3; 11 positions agree with TRBD2. The CDR3 has 16 residues. Germline lookup yields CDR1 SGHNT and CDR2 YYREEE (reference sequence). With V trimmed by 4 bases and J by 2 bases, 6 bases remained unmatched. The CDR3 DNA reads as TGTGCCAGCAGCCTCCGACTAGCGGGACCCACAGATACGCAGTATTTT. It specifies CASSLRLAGPTDTQYF.

The chain carries TRBV6-5 and TRBJ2-7, with TRBD2 matching 7 bases. The germline V gene encodes CDR1 MNHEY and CDR2 SVGAGI. The junction had 11 bases not matched to a gene; V was cut back by 10 bases and J by 2 bases. This CDR3 is 14 amino acids long. The CDR3 spells CATCIQRGTYEQYF. CDR3 nucleotide sequence: TGTGCCACATGTATCCAGCGGGGAACCTACGAGCAGTACTTC.

The chain couples TRBV28 to TRBJ1-1; D not resolved. The V gene lost 3 bases and the J gene lost 0 bases, with 8 bases spanning the gap. Per germline, CDR1 MDHEN and CDR2 SYDVKM. The length of the CDR3 is 14 residues. The CDR3 region has the DNA TGTGCCAGCAGTTTTGGTTCCTTGAACACTGAAGCTTTCTTT. Translation gives CASSFGSLNTEAFF.

The chain carries TRBV7-9 and TRBJ2-5, with D possibly being TRBD1 (6 bases). The CDR3 length is 15 residues. Trimming stripped 4 bases from V and 5 bases from J, with 17 bases between. Germline CDR1 SEHNR, CDR2 FQNEAQ (reference sequence). This chain's CDR3 is CASSYLGGIRETQYF. In nucleotides, the CDR3 is TGTGCCAGCAGCTACCTTGGGGGCATCCGGGAGACCCAGTACTTC.